This TCR beta chain is drawn from a study of T cells expressing NK-cell markers. TCRdb re-analyzed the 5' RACE reads; it lists each CDR3 protein once, without DNA. This listing includes 550,000 to 600,000 distinct CDR3 sequences. There are 19 residues in the CDR3. Germline V gene lookup returns CDR1 KGHDR and CDR2 SFDVKD. This chain connects TRBV24-1 to TRBJ2-6. Sequencing was carried out using blood T cells: a sorted CD56 or NKG2C T cell subset, CD4+ or CD8+ T cells, or bulk PBMC T cells (not recorded which). The TCR originated in a man aged 18 to 30 in good health. The chain's CDR3 is CATSDSRGSVGSGANVLTF.